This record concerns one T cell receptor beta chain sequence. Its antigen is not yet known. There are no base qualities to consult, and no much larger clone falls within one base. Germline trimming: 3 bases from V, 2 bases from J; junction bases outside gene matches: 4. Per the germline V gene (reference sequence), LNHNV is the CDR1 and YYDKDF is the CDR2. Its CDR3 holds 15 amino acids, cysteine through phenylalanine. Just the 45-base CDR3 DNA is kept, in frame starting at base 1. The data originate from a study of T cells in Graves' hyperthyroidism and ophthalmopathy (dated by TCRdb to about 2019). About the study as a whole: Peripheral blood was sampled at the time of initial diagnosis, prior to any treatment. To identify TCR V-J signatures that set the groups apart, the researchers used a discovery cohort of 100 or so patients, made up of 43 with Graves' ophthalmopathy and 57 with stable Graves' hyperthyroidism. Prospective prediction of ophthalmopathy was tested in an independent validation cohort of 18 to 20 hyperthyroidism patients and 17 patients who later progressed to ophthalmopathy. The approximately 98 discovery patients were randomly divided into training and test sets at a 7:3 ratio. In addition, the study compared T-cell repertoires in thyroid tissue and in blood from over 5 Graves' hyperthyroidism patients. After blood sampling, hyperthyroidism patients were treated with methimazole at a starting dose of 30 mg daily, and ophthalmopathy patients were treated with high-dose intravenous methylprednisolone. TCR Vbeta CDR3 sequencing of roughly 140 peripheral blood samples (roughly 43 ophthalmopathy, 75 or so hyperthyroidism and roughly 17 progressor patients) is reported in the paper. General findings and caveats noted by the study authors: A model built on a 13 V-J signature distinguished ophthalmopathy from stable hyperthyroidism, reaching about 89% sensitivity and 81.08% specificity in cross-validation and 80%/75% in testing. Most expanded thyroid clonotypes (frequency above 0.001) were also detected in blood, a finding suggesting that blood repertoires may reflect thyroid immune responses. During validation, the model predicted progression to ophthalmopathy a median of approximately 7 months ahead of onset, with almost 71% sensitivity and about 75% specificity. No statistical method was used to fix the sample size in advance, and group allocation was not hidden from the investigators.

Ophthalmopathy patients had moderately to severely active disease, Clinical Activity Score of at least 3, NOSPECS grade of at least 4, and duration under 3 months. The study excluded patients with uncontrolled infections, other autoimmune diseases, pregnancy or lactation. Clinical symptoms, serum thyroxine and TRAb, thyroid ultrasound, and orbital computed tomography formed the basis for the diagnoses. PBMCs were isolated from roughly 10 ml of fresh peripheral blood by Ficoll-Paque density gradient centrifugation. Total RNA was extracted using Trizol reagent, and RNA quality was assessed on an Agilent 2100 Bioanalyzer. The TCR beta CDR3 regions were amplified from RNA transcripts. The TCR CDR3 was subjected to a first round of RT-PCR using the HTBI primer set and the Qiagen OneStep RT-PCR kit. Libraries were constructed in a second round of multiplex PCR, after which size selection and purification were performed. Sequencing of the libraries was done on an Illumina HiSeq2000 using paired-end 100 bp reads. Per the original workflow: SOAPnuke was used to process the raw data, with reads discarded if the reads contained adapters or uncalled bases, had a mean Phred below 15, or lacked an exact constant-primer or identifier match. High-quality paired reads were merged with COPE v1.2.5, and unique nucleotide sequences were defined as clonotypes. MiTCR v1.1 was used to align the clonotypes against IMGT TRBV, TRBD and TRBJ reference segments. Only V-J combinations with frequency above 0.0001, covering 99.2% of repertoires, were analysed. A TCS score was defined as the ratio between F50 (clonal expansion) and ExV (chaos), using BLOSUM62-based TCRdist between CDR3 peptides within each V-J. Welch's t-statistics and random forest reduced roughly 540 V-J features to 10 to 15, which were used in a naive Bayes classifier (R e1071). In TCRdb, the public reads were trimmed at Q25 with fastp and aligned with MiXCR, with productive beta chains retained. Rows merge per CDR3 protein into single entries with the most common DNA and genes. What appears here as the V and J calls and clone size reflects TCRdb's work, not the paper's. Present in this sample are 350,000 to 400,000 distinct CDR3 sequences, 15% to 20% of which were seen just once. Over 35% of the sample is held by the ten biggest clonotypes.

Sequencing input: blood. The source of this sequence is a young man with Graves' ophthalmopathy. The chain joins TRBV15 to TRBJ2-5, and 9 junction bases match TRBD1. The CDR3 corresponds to CATSRVDRGQETQYF. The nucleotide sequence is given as TGTGCCACCAGCAGGGTAGACAGGGGGCAAGAGACCCAGTACTTC.